The next 4 T cell receptor beta chains were all read from a single sample in a study of blood T cell repertoires in COVID-19. The method was immunoSEQ multiplex PCR; TCRdb's version includes in-frame clones alone and lacks a portion of them. The data contain 110,000 or so clones, approximately 90% of them singletons. The sequencing sample was made of peripheral blood. These receptors all stem from a woman aged 45 to 65 with acute or convalescent COVID-19.

DNA for the CDR3: TGTGCCAGCAGCGTAGACAGGGGTAGGAGACACAATGAGCAGTTCTTC. Translation: CASSVDRGRRHNEQFF. The rearrangement uses TRBV9 and TRBJ2-1; 7 bases line up with TRBD1. The germline V gene has CDR1 SGDLS and CDR2 YYNGEE. J lost 5 bases, V lost 0 bases, and 8 bases had no gene match. The CDR3 covers 16 residues.

The chain carries TRBV4-1 and TRBJ1-3; D perhaps matches TRBD1 (5 bases). The CDR3 is 16 residues long. The ends were cut back, 5 bases at V and 2 bases at J, with 16 bases in the middle. CDR1 and CDR2 from the germline V gene are MGHRA and YSYEKL. In DNA, the CDR3 is TGCGCCAGCAGCGAGGCGGCGGGGGAGACTGGAAACACCATATATTTT. Translating it yields CASSEAAGETGNTIYF.

This chain joins TRBV20-1 and TRBJ2-7; D might be TRBD1 (6 bases). V lost 5 bases, J lost 7 bases, and 12 bases lay in between. Germline CDR1 reads DFQATT; CDR2 reads SNEGSKA (reference sequence). The CDR3 spans 11 residues. The CDR3 bases are TGCAGTGCTGCTATAGACAGGGAGCAGTACTTC. It is translated as CSAAIDREQYF.

This rearrangement joins TRBV30 to TRBJ1-6; D is undetermined. Germline V gives CDR1 GTSNPN, CDR2 SVGIG (reference sequence). The CDR3 loop spans 11 amino acids. V lost 3 bases to trimming and J lost 8 bases, with 5 bases between them. CDR3 in amino acids: CAWRRDSPLHF. The CDR3 DNA is TGTGCCTGGAGGCGCGATTCACCCCTCCACTTT. Drawing the rest from reference TRBV30 and TRBJ1-6, the complete variable domain is SQTIHQWPATLVQPVGSPLSLECTVEGTSNPNLYWYRQAAGRGLQLLFYSVGIGQISSEVPQNLSASRPQDRQFILSSKKLLLSDSGFYLCAWRRDSPLHFGNGTRLTVT.